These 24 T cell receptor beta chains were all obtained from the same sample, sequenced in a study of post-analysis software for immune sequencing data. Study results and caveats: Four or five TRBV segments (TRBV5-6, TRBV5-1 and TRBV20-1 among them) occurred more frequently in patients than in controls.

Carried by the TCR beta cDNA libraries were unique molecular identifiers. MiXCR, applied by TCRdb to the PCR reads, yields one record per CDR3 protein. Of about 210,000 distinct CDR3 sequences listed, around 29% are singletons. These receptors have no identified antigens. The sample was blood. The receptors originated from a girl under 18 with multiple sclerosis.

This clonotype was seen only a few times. CDR3 region: CASSFRRAGEQYF. CDR3 coding DNA: TGTGCCAGCAGTTTTAGGCGGGCGGGCGAGCAGTACTTC. The V and J genes are TRBV28 and TRBJ2-7; D may be TRBD2 (5 bases). The CDR3 extends over 13 amino acids. The germline V gene has CDR1 MDHEN and CDR2 SYDVKM. V was clipped by 3 bases and J by 6 bases, with 12 bases between them.

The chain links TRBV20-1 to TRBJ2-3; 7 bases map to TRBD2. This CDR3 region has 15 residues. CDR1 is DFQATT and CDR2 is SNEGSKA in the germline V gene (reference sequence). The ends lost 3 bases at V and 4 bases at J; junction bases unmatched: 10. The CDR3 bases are TGCAGTGCTAGTCCGGCGGGAGAGAACGCAGATACGCAGTATTTT. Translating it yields CSASPAGENADTQYF.

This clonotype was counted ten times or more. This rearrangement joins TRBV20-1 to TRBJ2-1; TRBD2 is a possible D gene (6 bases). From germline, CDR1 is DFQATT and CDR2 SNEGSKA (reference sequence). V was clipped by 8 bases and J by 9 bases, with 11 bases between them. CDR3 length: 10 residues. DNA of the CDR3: TGCAGTCCCCAGGGAGGTGAGCAGTTCTTC. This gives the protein CSPQGGEQFF.

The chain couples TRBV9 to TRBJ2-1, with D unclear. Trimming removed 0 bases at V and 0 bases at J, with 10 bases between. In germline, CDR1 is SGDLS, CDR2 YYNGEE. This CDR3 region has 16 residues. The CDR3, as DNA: TGTGCCAGCAGCGTAGGGAATCCCGGCTCCTACAATGAGCAGTTCTTC. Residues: CASSVGNPGSYNEQFF.

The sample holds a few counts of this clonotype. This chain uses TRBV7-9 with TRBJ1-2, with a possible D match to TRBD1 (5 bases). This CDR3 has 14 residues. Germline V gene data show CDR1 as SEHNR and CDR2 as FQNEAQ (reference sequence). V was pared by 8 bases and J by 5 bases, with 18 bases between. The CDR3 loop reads CASPREGTGYGYTF. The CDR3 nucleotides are TGTGCCAGCCCCCGGGAGGGGACGGGGTATGGCTACACCTTC.

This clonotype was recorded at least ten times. The CDR3 sequence: CSATRTTNEQFF. The CDR3 coding sequence is TGCAGTGCTACAAGGACCACCAATGAGCAGTTCTTC. This chain uses TRBV20-1 with TRBJ2-1; D unclear. In germline, CDR1 is DFQATT, CDR2 SNEGSKA (reference sequence). V lost 4 bases and J lost 6, with 10 bases in between. This CDR3 spans 12 amino acids.

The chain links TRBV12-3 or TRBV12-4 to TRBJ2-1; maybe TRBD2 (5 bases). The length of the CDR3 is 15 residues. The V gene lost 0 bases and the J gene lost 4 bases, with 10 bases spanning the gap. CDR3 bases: TGTGCCAGCAGTTTAGCTAGCGAGACTTACAATGAGCAGTTCTTC. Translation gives CASSLASETYNEQFF.

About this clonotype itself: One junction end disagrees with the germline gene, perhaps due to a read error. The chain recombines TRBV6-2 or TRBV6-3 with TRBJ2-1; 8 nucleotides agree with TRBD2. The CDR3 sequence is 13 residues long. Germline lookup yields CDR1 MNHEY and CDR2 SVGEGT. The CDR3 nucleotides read TGTGCCAGCAAGGCGGGGGGCGACAATGAGCAGTGCTTC. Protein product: CASKAGGDNEQCF.

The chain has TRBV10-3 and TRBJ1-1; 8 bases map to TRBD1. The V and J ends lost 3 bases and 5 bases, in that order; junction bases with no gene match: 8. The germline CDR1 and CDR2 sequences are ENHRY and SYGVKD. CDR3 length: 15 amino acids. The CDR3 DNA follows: TGTGCCATCAGTGACCAGGGGGCAGGCGGAACTGAAGCTTTCTTT. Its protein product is CAISDQGAGGTEAFF.

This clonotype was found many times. The CDR3 is CASSYRGTSYNEQFF. The CDR3 DNA is TGTGCCAGCAGTTACAGGGGGACTAGTTATAATGAGCAGTTCTTC. The rearrangement joins TRBV6-2 or TRBV6-3 to TRBJ2-1, with 8 bases aligning to TRBD2. The J segment lost 7 bases and the V segment lost 2 bases, leaving 7 bases of the junction unmatched. There are 15 residues in the CDR3. Germline V gene lookup returns CDR1 MNHEY and CDR2 SVGEGT.

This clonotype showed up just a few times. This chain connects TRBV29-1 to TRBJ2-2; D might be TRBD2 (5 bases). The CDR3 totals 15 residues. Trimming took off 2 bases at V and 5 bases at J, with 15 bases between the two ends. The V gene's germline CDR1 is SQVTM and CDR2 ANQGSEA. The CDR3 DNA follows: TGCAGCGTTGAAAGGGTCCGGGGTAGGACCGGGGAGCTGTTTTTT. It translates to CSVERVRGRTGELFF.

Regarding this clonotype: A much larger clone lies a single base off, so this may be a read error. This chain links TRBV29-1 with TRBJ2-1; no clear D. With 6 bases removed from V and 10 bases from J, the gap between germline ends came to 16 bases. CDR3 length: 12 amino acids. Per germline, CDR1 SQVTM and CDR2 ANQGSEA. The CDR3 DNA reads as TGCAGCGTCGCCCAAGTGGCAGAAGAGCAGTTCTTC. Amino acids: CSVAQVAEEQFF.

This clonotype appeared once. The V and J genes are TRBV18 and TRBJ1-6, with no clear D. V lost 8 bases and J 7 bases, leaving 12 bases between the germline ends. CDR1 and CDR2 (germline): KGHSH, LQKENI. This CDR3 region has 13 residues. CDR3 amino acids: CASPTDFNSPLHF. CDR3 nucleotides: TGTGCCAGCCCAACGGACTTCAATTCACCCCTCCACTTT.

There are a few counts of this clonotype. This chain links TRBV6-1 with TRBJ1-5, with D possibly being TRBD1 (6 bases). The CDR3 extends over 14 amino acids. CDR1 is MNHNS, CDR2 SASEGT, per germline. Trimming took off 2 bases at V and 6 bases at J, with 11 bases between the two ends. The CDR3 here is CASSEPGAVQPQHF. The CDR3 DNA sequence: TGTGCCAGCAGTGAACCAGGGGCCGTTCAGCCCCAGCATTTT.

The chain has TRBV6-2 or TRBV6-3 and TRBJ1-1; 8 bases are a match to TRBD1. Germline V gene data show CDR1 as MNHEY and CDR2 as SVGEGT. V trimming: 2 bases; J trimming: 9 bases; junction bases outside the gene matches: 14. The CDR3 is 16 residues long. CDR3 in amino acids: CASSYPRTGFEGKAFF. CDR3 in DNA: TGTGCCAGCAGTTACCCCCGGACAGGGTTTGAGGGGAAAGCTTTCTTT.

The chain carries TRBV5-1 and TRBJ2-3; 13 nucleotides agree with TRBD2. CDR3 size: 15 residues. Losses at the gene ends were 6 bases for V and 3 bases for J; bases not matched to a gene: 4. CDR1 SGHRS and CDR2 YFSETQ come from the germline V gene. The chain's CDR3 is CASTPTSGGTDTQYF. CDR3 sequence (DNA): TGCGCCAGCACCCCGACTAGCGGGGGGACAGATACGCAGTATTTT.

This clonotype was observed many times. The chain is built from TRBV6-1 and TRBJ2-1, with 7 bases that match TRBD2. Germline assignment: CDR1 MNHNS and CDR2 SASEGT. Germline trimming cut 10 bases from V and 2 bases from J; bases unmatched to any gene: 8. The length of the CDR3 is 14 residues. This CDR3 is CATASAGTYNEQFF. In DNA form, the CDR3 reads TGTGCCACCGCCTCAGCGGGAACCTACAATGAGCAGTTCTTC.

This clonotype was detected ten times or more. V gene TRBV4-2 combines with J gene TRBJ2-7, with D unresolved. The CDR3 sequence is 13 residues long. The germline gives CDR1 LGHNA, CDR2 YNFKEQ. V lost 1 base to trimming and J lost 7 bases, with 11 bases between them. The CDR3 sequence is CASSQGQEREQYF. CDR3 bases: TGTGCCAGCAGCCAAGGGCAGGAGCGAGAGCAGTACTTC.

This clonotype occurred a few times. CDR3 sequence reads: CASSEYLAHTEAFF. The CDR3 DNA reads as TGTGCCAGCAGTGAATATCTGGCCCACACTGAAGCTTTCTTT. This chain uses TRBV25-1 with TRBJ1-1; D unclear. Per the germline V gene, CDR1 is MGHDK and CDR2 is SYGVNS. The CDR3 has 14 residues. Trimming removed 0 bases from V and 3 bases from J, with 8 bases in between.

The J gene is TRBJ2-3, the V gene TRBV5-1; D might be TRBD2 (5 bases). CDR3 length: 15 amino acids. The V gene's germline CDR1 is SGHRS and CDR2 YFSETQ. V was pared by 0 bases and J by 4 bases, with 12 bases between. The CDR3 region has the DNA TGCGCCAGCAGCTTGGGGACTTCTTATCCAGATACGCAGTATTTT. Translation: CASSLGTSYPDTQYF.

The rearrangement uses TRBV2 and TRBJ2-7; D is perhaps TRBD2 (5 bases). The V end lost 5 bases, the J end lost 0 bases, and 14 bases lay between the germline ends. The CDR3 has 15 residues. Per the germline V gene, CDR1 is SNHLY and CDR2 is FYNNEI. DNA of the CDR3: TGTGCCAGCAGTCTGGACTCCTTGTACTCCTACGAGCAGTACTTC. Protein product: CASSLDSLYSYEQYF. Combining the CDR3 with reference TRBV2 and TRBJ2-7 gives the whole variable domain EPEVTQTPSHQVTQMGQEVILRCVPISNHLYFYWYRQILGQKVEFLVSFYNNEISEKSEIFDDQFSVERPDGSNFTLKIRSTKLEDSAMYFCASSLDSLYSYEQYFGPGTRLTVT.

DNA of the CDR3: TGTGCCAGCAGTCCCCCGGGTGGTGAAAAACTGTTTTTT. Translation gives CASSPPGGEKLFF. V usage is TRBV6-5 and J usage is TRBJ1-4; no clear D. CDR3 length equals 13 residues. Germline CDR1 MNHEY, CDR2 SVGAGI. Trimming removed 5 bases from V and 7 bases from J, with 11 bases in between.

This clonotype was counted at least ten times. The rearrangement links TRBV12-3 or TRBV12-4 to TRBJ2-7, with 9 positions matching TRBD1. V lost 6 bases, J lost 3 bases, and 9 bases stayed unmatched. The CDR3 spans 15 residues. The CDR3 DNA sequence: TGTGCCAGCAGATCGGACAGGGGCTCAATCTACGAGCAGTACTTC. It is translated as CASRSDRGSIYEQYF.

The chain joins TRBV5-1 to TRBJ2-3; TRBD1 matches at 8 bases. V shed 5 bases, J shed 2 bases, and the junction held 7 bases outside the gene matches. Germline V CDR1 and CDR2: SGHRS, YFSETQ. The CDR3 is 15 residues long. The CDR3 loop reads CASRRQGMVTDTQYF. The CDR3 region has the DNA TGCGCCAGCAGGAGACAGGGGATGGTCACAGATACGCAGTATTTT.